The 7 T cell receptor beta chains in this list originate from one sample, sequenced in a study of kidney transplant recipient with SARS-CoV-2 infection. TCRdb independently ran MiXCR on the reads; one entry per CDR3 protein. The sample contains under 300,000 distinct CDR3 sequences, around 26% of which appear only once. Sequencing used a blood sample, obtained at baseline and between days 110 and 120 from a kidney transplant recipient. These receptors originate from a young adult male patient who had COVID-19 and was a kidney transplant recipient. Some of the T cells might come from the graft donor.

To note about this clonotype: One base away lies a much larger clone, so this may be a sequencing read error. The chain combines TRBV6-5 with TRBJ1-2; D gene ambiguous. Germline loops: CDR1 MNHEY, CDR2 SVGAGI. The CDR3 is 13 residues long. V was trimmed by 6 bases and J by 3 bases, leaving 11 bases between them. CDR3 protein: CASSREADYGYTF. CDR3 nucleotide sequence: TGTGCCAGCAGCCGGGAGGCTGACTATGGCTACACCTTC.

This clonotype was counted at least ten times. In DNA form, the CDR3 reads TGTGCCTGGAGTTGGGGGGGGAACACTGAAGCTTTCTTT. Its protein product is CAWSWGGNTEAFF. The chain has TRBV30 and TRBJ1-1, with D maybe TRBD1 (5 bases). V was pared by 2 bases and J by 1 base, with 8 bases between. The CDR3 length is 13 residues. From germline, CDR1 is GTSNPN and CDR2 SVGIG (reference sequence).

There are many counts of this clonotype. CDR3 in DNA: TGTGGCACATTTGGCAGGATAACACAAAGTCGGGCCAACGTCCTGACTTTC. Amino acid sequence: CGTFGRITQSRANVLTF. V is TRBV8-2 and J is TRBJ2-6. TRBV8-2 is tagged as a pseudogene. CDR3 length: 17 residues.

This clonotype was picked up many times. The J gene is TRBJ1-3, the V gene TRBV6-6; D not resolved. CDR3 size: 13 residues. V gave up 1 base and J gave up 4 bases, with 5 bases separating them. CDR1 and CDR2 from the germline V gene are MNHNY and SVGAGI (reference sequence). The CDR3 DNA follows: TGTGCCAGCAGTTACTTAGGGGGAAACACCATATATTTT. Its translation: CASSYLGGNTIYF.

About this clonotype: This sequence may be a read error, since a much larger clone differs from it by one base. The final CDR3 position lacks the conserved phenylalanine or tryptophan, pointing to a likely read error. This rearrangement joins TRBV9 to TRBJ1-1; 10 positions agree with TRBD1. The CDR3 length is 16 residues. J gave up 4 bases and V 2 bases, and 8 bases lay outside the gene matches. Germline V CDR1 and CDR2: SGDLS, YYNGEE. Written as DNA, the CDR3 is TGTGCCAGCAGCGTCGGGGGTCGGGACAGGGGCACTGAAGCTTTCCTT. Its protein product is CASSVGGRDRGTEAFL.

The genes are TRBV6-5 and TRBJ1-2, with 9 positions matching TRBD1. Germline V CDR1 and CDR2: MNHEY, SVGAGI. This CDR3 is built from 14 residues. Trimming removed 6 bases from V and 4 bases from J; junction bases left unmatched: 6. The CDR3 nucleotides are TGTGCCAGCAGGAAACCGGGACAGGGCTATGGCTACACCTTC. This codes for CASRKPGQGYGYTF.

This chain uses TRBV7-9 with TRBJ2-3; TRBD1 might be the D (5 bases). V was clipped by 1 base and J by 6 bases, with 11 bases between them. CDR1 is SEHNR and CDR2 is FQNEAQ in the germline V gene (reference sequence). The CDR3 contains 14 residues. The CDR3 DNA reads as TGTGCCAGCAGCTTAGGGGGCCATCCCGATACGCAGTATTTT. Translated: CASSLGGHPDTQYF.